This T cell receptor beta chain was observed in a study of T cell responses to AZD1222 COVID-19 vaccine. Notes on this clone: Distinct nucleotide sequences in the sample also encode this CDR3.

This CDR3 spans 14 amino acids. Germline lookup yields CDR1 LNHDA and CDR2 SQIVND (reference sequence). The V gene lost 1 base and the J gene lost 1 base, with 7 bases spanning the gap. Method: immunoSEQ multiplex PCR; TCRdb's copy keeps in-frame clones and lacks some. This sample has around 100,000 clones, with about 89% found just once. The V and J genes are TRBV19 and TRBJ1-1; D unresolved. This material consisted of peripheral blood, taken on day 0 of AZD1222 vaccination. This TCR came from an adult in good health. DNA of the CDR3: TGTGCCAGTAGTATAGGTAGGACGAACACTGAAGCTTTCTTT. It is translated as CASSIGRTNTEAFF.